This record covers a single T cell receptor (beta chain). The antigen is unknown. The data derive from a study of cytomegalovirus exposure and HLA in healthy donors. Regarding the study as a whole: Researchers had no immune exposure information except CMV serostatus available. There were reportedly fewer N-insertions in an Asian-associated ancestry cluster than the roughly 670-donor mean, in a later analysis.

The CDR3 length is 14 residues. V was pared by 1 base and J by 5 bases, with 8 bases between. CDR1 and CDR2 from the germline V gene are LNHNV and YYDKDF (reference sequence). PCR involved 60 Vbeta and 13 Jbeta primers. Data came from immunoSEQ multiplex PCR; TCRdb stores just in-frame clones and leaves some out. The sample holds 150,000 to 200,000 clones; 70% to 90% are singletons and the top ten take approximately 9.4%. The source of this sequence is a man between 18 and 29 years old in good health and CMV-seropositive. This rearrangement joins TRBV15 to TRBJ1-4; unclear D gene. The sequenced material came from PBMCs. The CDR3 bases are TGTGCCACCAGCAGAGCCCAGGTCAATGAAAAACTGTTTTTT. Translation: CATSRAQVNEKLFF.